Following are 2 T cell receptor beta chains from one sample sequenced in a study of cytomegalovirus exposure and HLA in healthy donors. Generated by immunoSEQ multiplex PCR, the TCRdb table keeps only in-frame clones and is missing some. There are about 220,000 clones in the sample; about 86% occur only once, and about 3% lies in the top ten. The source material was PBMCs. The source of these receptors is a man younger than 35 in good health and CMV-seronegative.

This clone came up once. V is TRBV11-2 and J is TRBJ1-1, with 9 bases that match TRBD1. V lost 6 bases, J lost 4 bases, and 6 bases stayed unmatched. This CDR3 has 14 amino acids. Germline V gene lookup returns CDR1 SGHAT and CDR2 FQNNGV. The CDR3 is CASSLLQGATEAFF. For the CDR3, the DNA is TGTGCCAGCAGTTTATTACAGGGGGCCACTGAAGCTTTCTTT. The full variable domain, in which reference TRBV11-2 and TRBJ1-1 provide the parts outside the CDR3, is EAGVAQSPRYKIIEKRQSVAFWCNPISGHATLYWYQQILGQGPKLLIQFQNNGVVDDSQLPKDRFSAERLKGVDSTLKIQPAKLEDSAVYLCASSLLQGATEAFFGQGTRLTVV.

The chain carries TRBV30 and TRBJ1-3; 9 nucleotides match TRBD1. V lost 2 bases to trimming and J lost 8 bases; unmatched junction nucleotides: 7. The CDR3 contains 14 residues. Per germline, CDR1 GTSNPN and CDR2 SVGIG (reference sequence). The CDR3 loop reads CAWSFGQGTDTIYF. CDR3 sequence (DNA): TGTGCCTGGAGTTTTGGACAGGGGACGGACACCATATATTTT.